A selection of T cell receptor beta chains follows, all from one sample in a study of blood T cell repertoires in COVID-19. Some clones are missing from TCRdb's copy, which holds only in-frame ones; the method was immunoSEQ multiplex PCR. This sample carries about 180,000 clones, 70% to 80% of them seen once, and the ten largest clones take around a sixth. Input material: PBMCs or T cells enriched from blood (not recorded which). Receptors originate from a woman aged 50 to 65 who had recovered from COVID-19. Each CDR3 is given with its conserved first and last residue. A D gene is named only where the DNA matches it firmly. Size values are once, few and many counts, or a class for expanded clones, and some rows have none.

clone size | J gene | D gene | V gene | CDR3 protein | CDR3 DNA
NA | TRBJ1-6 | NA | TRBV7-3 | CASSPRGGEGYNSPLHF | TGTGCCAGCAGCCCCCGGGGGGGAGAAGGGTATAATTCACCCCTCCACTTT
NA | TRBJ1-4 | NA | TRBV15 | CATSRAGRGTNEKLFF | TGTGCCACCAGCAGAGCCGGGAGAGGCACTAATGAAAAACTGTTTTTT
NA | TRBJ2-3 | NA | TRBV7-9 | CASSLVSGSYTDTQYF | TGTGCCAGCAGCTTAGTATCCGGGAGCTATACAGATACGCAGTATTTT
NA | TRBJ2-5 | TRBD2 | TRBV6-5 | CASRGGTSGQETQYF | TGTGCCAGCAGGGGGGGGACTAGCGGCCAAGAGACCCAGTACTTC
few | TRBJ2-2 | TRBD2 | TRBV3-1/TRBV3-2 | CASSQSLQAGDTGELFF | TGTGCCAGCAGCCAAAGCCTCCAAGCGGGAGACACCGGGGAGCTGTTTTTT
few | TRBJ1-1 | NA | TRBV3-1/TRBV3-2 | CASSFGQIEAFF | TGTGCCAGCAGCTTCGGACAGATTGAAGCTTTCTTT
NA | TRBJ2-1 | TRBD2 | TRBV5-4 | CASSPTAGGSDNEQFF | TGTGCCAGCAGCCCGACAGCGGGAGGGTCTGACAATGAGCAGTTCTTC
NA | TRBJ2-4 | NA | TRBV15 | CATSRELASAKNIQYF | TGTGCCACCAGCAGAGAATTAGCGTCAGCCAAAAACATTCAGTACTTC
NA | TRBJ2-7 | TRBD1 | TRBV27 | CASSDRAYEQYF | TGTGCCAGCAGTGACAGGGCCTACGAGCAGTACTTC
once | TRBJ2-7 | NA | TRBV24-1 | CATSEAGAGHDEQYF | TGTGCCACCAGTGAGGCCGGTGCAGGGCATGACGAGCAGTACTTC
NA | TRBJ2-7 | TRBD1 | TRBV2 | CASFFRQGIGYEQYF | TGTGCCAGCTTTTTCCGACAGGGGATCGGCTACGAGCAGTACTTC
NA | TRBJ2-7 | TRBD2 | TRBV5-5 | CASSFLAGAYEQYF | TGTGCCAGCAGCTTTCTAGCGGGGGCCTACGAGCAGTACTTC
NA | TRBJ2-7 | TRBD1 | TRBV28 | CASLNRDRGYEQYF | TGTGCCAGTCTAAACCGGGACAGGGGGTACGAGCAGTACTTC
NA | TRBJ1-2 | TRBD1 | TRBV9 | CASSPGQLEGYGYTF | TGTGCCAGCAGCCCGGGACAGTTAGAGGGGTATGGCTACACCTTC
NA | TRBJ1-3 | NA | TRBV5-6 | CASSSTGRGNTIYF | TGTGCCAGCAGCTCGACAGGTCGCGGAAACACCATATATTTT
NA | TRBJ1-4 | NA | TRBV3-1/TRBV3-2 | CASSQAGQLEKLFF | TGTGCCAGCAGCCAAGCCGGACAGCTCGAAAAACTGTTTTTT
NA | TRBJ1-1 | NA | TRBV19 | CASSIGTSGNTEAFF | TGTGCCAGTAGTATAGGGACATCGGGCAACACTGAAGCTTTCTTT
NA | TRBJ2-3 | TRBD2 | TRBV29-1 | CSVGRTSGITDTQYF | TGCAGCGTTGGCCGTACTAGCGGGATAACAGATACGCAGTATTTT
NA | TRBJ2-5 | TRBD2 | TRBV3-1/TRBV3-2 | CASSIRLAGDLQETQYF | TGTGCCAGCAGCATCAGACTAGCGGGAGACCTCCAAGAGACCCAGTACTTC
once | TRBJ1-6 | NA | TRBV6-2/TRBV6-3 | CASSYSGRGSYNSPLHF | TGTGCCAGCAGTTACTCGGGCCGGGGCTCCTATAATTCACCCCTCCACTTT
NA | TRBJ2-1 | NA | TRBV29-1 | CSVEWDSNEQFF | TGCAGCGTTGAGTGGGACTCCAATGAGCAGTTCTTC
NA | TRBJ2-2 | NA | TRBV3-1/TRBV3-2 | CASSQAGSGVPGELFF | TGTGCCAGCAGCCAAGCAGGGTCTGGGGTCCCCGGGGAGCTGTTTTTT
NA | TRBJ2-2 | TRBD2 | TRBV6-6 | CASSFKAGGVTGELFF | TGTGCCAGCAGTTTCAAAGCGGGAGGGGTCACCGGGGAGCTGTTTTTT
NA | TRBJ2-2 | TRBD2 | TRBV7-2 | CASSRRTSGMNTGELFF | TGTGCCAGCAGCCGCCGGACTAGCGGTATGAACACCGGGGAGCTGTTTTTT
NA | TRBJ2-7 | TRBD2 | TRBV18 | CASSAGPGLAGDSYEQYF | TGTGCCAGCTCCGCAGGTCCGGGACTAGCGGGAGATAGCTACGAGCAGTACTTC
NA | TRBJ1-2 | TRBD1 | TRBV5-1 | CASSLEGGAGYTF | TGCGCCAGCAGCTTGGAAGGGGGCGCTGGCTACACCTTC
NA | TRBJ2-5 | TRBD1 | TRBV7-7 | CASSKDRGLGETQYF | TGTGCCAGCAGCAAAGACAGGGGGCTTGGGGAGACCCAGTACTTC
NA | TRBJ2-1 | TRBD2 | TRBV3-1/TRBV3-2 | CASTRGVAGGLNEQFF | TGTGCCAGCACCCGGGGGGTAGCGGGAGGATTGAATGAGCAGTTCTTC
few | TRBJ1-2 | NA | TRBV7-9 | CASSTIRGANYGYTF | TGTGCCAGCAGCACCATCAGGGGAGCTAACTATGGCTACACCTTC
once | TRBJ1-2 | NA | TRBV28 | CASREALANYGYTF | TGTGCCAGCAGGGAGGCGCTAGCTAACTATGGCTACACCTTC
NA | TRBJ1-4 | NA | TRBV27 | CASSGGATNEKLFF | TGTGCCAGCAGTGGGGGGGCGACTAATGAAAAACTGTTTTTT
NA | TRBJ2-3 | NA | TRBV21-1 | CASSKRIRGSDRGCTDTQYF | TGTGCCAGCAGCAAAAGGATTAGGGGGTCGGACAGGGGTTGTACAGATACGCAGTATTTT
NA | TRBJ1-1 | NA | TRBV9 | CASSVGGHGVTFF | TGTGCCAGCAGCGTAGGGGGACACGGCGTGACTTTCTTT
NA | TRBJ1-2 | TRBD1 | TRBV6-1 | CASSDRTGGFYGYTF | TGTGCCAGCAGTGACCGGACAGGGGGCTTCTATGGCTACACCTTC
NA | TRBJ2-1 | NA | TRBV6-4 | CASSDGRAYNEQFF | TGTGCCAGCAGTGACGGGCGGGCGTACAATGAGCAGTTCTTC
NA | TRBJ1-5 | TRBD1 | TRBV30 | CAWRTGSTGNQPQHF | TGTGCCTGGCGGACAGGGTCAACGGGAAATCAGCCCCAGCATTTT
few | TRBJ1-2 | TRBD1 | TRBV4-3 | CASSQGQGVEGYTF | TGCGCCAGCAGCCAAGGGCAGGGGGTAGAAGGCTACACCTTC
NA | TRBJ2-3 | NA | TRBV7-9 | CASSRSADTQYF | TGTGCCAGCAGCCGGAGTGCAGATACGCAGTATTTT
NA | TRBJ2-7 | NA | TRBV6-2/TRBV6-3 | CASSYPPTYEQYF | TGTGCCAGCAGTTATCCCCCTACCTACGAGCAGTACTTC
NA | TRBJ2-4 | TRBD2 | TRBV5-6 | CASQAGGGGIQYF | TGTGCCTCCCAGGCCGGGGGGGGAGGCATTCAGTACTTC
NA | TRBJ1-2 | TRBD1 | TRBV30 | CAWTTGTGSYTF | TGTGCCTGGACAACCGGGACAGGGAGCTACACCTTC
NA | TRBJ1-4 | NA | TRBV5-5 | CASSLFSGEGEKLFF | TGTGCCAGCAGCTTGTTTTCCGGGGAGGGCGAAAAACTGTTTTTT
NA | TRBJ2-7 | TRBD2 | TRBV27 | CASSLIAGHSYEQYF | TGTGCCAGCAGTCTCATAGCGGGGCACTCCTACGAGCAGTACTTC
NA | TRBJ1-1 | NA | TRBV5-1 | CASSPGSTGLAEAFF | TGCGCCAGCAGCCCCGGGTCGACTGGGTTAGCTGAAGCTTTCTTT
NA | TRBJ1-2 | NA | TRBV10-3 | CAISMNSNSYGYTF | TGTGCCATCAGTATGAATTCAAACTCCTATGGCTACACCTTC
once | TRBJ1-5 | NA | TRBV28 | CASSFSGQPQHF | TGTGCCAGCAGTTTTTCCGGGCAGCCCCAGCATTTT